Each of the 13 T cell receptor beta chains below was sequenced from the same sample in a study of blood T cell repertoires in COVID-19. The method was immunoSEQ multiplex PCR; TCRdb's version includes in-frame clones alone and lacks a portion of them. The sample consists of around 290,000 clones, roughly 90% of them appearing once. Sequencing was carried out using peripheral blood. The receptors originated from a man aged 35-49 years with acute or convalescent COVID-19.

The chain uses TRBV5-6 and TRBJ2-1, with 13 positions matching TRBD2. Germline loops: CDR1 SGHDT, CDR2 YYEEEE. The ends lost 3 bases at V and 4 bases at J; junction bases unmatched: 7. This CDR3 comprises 17 residues. CDR3 amino acids: CASSYRTSGGQYNEQFF. CDR3 bases: TGTGCCAGCAGCTACCGGACTAGCGGGGGCCAATACAATGAGCAGTTCTTC.

The chain recombines TRBV14 with TRBJ1-6, with D perhaps matching TRBD1 (6 bases). The germline V gene encodes CDR1 SGHDN and CDR2 FVKESK. The CDR3 sequence is 17 residues long. V was clipped by 2 bases and J by 8 bases, with 19 bases between them. The CDR3 nucleotides are TGTGCCAGCAGCCAATACAGGGTACTGCGTTGGGATTCACCCCTCCACTTT. Translating gives CASSQYRVLRWDSPLHF.

The rearrangement links TRBV2 to TRBJ2-2, with D unresolved. V lost 6 bases and J lost 6, with 11 bases in between. This CDR3 contains 13 residues. Germline V gene sequence: CDR1 SNHLY, CDR2 FYNNEI. The CDR3 protein is CASRRLEAGELFF. The CDR3 DNA is TGTGCCAGCAGGAGGCTAGAGGCCGGGGAGCTGTTTTTT.

The gene calls are TRBV5-1 and TRBJ2-2, with TRBD2 identical over 7 bases. CDR1 and CDR2 from the germline V gene are SGHRS and YFSETQ. V shed 0 bases and J 7 bases; nucleotides not matched to a gene: 9. CDR3 length: 16 amino acids. Here the CDR3 DNA reads TGCGCCAGCAGCTTGGTATCCAGGGAGGGTCTCGGGGAGCTGTTTTTT. This translates into CASSLVSREGLGELFF.

This clone showed up just a few times. This chain connects TRBV5-1 to TRBJ2-1; tentatively, D is TRBD2 (7 bases). V lost 4 bases and J 5 bases, leaving 16 bases between the germline ends. In germline, CDR1 is SGHRS, CDR2 YFSETQ. CDR3 length: 15 residues. This chain's CDR3 is CASSPGGGGDNEQFF. CDR3 in DNA: TGCGCCAGCAGCCCCGGAGGGGGAGGGGACAATGAGCAGTTCTTC.

This clone was counted between two and nine times. The V gene is TRBV30, the J gene TRBJ1-5; 7 nucleotides line up with TRBD1. V trimming: 2 bases; J trimming: 7 bases; junction bases outside the gene matches: 8. CDR1 is GTSNPN and CDR2 is SVGIG in the germline V gene (reference sequence). The CDR3 totals 14 residues. The CDR3 DNA follows: TGTGCCTGGAGTCAGGGGGATAGCGAGCAGCCCCAGCATTTT. Translated, it gives CAWSQGDSEQPQHF.

This chain connects TRBV28 to TRBJ1-5; weak D call: TRBD1 (5 bases). V was clipped by 6 bases and J by 3 bases, with 21 bases between them. CDR1 is MDHEN and CDR2 is SYDVKM in the germline V gene. The CDR3 consists of 17 residues. The DNA for the CDR3 is TGTGCCAGCAGCCCATCGGACAAGCCCTCTTACAATCAGCCCCAGCATTTT. As protein: CASSPSDKPSYNQPQHF. The entire variable domain, with the rest obtained from reference TRBV28 and TRBJ1-5, is as follows: DVKVTQSSRYLVKRTGEKVFLECVQDMDHENMFWYRQDPGLGLRLIYFSYDVKMKEKGDIPEGYSVSREKKERFSLILESASTNQTSMYLCASSPSDKPSYNQPQHFGDGTRLSIL.

The chain joins TRBV19 to TRBJ1-3; 7 positions match TRBD1. CDR3 size: 15 residues. V dropped 5 bases and J dropped 4; count of bases not matched to a gene: 8. CDR1 and CDR2 (germline): LNHDA, SQIVND (reference sequence). Written as DNA, the CDR3 is TGTGCCAGTAGTGGAATGACAGGGTACGGAAACACCATATATTTT. It is translated as CASSGMTGYGNTIYF.

The chain employs TRBV15 and TRBJ1-4; maybe TRBD1 (5 bases). Trimming shortened V by 1 base and J by 3 bases, and 12 bases separated the two germline ends. CDR1 and CDR2 (germline): LNHNV, YYDKDF (reference sequence). CDR3 length equals 16 residues. The CDR3 bases are TGTGCCACCAGCAGAGGGGGGGGACTTTCTAATGAAAAACTGTTTTTT. It translates to CATSRGGGLSNEKLFF.

The chain has TRBV4-1 and TRBJ2-7; D might be TRBD1 (6 bases). Per the germline V gene, CDR1 is MGHRA and CDR2 is YSYEKL. The germline V and J ends were trimmed by 0 bases and 5 bases, with 20 bases remaining between them. The CDR3 runs 17 residues. For the CDR3, the DNA is TGCGCCAGCAGCCAAGAGGGGGCCGGGACCATCGGCCACGAGCAGTACTTC. Its translation is CASSQEGAGTIGHEQYF.

The chain uses TRBV5-1 and TRBJ1-2; D is unresolved. The germline V gene encodes CDR1 SGHRS and CDR2 YFSETQ. The CDR3 consists of 15 residues. V was shortened by 6 bases and J by 0 bases, with 15 bases between the two germline ends. CDR3 coding DNA: TGCGCCAGCATGTCTGGTTCCGGAGCTAACTATGGCTACACCTTC. Amino acids: CASMSGSGANYGYTF.

The chain recombines TRBV7-8 with TRBJ2-1; 13 positions match TRBD2. With V trimmed by 1 base and J by 7 bases, 4 bases remained unmatched. The CDR3 spans 16 residues. CDR1 SGHVS and CDR2 FQNEAQ come from the germline V gene. In DNA form, the CDR3 reads TGTGCCAGCAGCTTAGGACTAGCGGGGGGCCTAAATGAGCAGTTCTTC. Protein sequence: CASSLGLAGGLNEQFF.

The V call is TRBV11-2, the J call TRBJ2-7; TRBD1 matches at 7 bases. CDR1 and CDR2 (germline): SGHAT, FQNNGV. The CDR3 loop spans 12 amino acids. With V trimmed by 4 bases and J by 6 bases, 3 bases remained unmatched. The CDR3 region is CASSSTGAEQYF. The CDR3 bases are TGTGCCAGCAGCTCTACAGGGGCCGAGCAGTACTTC.